Listed here are 22 T cell receptor beta chains from one sample, sequenced in a study of T cell responses to AZD1222 COVID-19 vaccine. Only in-frame clones appear in the TCRdb table, and some are missing; sequencing was by immunoSEQ multiplex PCR. The data contain approximately 200,000 clones, 90% to 95% of them singletons. This specimen consisted of peripheral blood, obtained on day 0 of AZD1222 vaccination. Receptors were obtained from an adult in good health.

The chain employs TRBV30 and TRBJ1-1; unclear D gene. Trimming stripped 8 bases from V and 10 bases from J, with 17 bases between. The V gene's germline CDR1 is GTSNPN and CDR2 SVGIG (reference sequence). This CDR3 comprises 11 residues. The CDR3 is CAGLDDLGAFF. CDR3 sequence (DNA): TGTGCCGGGTTGGACGACCTCGGAGCTTTCTTT.

The chain links TRBV2 to TRBJ2-1, with D possibly being TRBD2 (5 bases). The ends were cut back, 3 bases at V and 9 bases at J, with 24 bases in the middle. The CDR3 length is 17 residues. Germline values: CDR1 SNHLY, CDR2 FYNNEI. The CDR3 sequence: CASSESMGSPPDSEQFF. DNA for the CDR3: TGTGCCAGCAGTGAGTCAATGGGGAGCCCCCCAGATAGTGAGCAGTTCTTC.

This chain joins TRBV2 and TRBJ2-3, with TRBD2 matching 7 bases. Trimming cost V 2 bases and J 2 bases; bases outside gene matches: 1. This CDR3 comprises 14 residues. Germline assignment: CDR1 SNHLY and CDR2 FYNNEI. DNA for the CDR3: TGTGCCAGCAGTGAACTAGCGGTCACAGATACGCAGTATTTT. Amino acid sequence: CASSELAVTDTQYF.

The rearrangement links TRBV7-9 to TRBJ1-5; 10 bases are a match to TRBD1. V shed 5 bases, J shed 9 bases, and the junction held 10 bases outside the gene matches. CDR1 is SEHNR, CDR2 FQNEAQ, per germline (reference sequence). The CDR3 contains 15 residues. CDR3 in DNA: TGTGCCAGCAGCACGTGGACAGGGGGTGGCGGGCCCCAGCATTTT. It encodes CASSTWTGGGGPQHF. Filled out from reference TRBV7-9 and TRBJ1-5, the complete variable domain reads DTGVSQNPRHKITKRGQNVTFRCDPISEHNRLYWYRQTLGQGPEFLTYFQNEAQLEKSRLLSDRFSAERPKGSFSTLEIQRTEQGDSAMYLCASSTWTGGGGPQHFGDGTRLSIL.

In this sample, this clone turned up a few times. The chain links TRBV6-6 to TRBJ2-2, with 12 bases aligning to TRBD2. The CDR3 spans 19 residues. V was clipped by 5 bases and J by 4 bases; unmatched bases: 14. Germline V gene lookup returns CDR1 MNHNY and CDR2 SVGAGI (reference sequence). In nucleotides, the CDR3 is TGTGCCAGCAGTCCCCGCCCTCAGCAACTAGCGGGAGGCACCGGGGAGCTGTTTTTT. Translating gives CASSPRPQQLAGGTGELFF.

The V gene is TRBV2, the J gene TRBJ2-5; D not certain. V lost 6 bases and J lost 1, with 18 bases in between. This CDR3 comprises 16 residues. Germline V CDR1 and CDR2: SNHLY, FYNNEI. Here the CDR3 reads CASRKPSQSTQETQYF. The CDR3 DNA is TGTGCCAGCAGGAAGCCCAGCCAAAGTACCCAAGAGACCCAGTACTTC.

The J gene is TRBJ2-3, the V gene TRBV5-4; D unresolved. The CDR3 loop spans 13 amino acids. Trimming took 4 bases from V and 6 from J, leaving 12 bases between them. Germline V CDR1 and CDR2: SGHNT, YYREEE (reference sequence). CDR3 sequence (DNA): TGTGCCAGCAGCCACCCTTCAGTGGATACGCAGTATTTT. It is translated as CASSHPSVDTQYF.

This sequence joins TRBV3-1 (or the pseudogene TRBV3-2) and TRBJ2-3; D unresolved. CDR3 length: 14 residues. V was pared by 6 bases and J by 2 bases, with 12 bases between. Germline CDR1 is LGHDT and CDR2 is YNNKEL (reference sequence). CDR3 DNA sequence: TGTGCCAGCAGTGGTGTAGGGTTCACAGATACGCAGTATTTT. Amino acids: CASSGVGFTDTQYF.

This rearrangement joins TRBV10-3 to TRBJ1-6; 7 bases agree with TRBD1. V trimming: 6 bases; J trimming: 7 bases; junction bases outside the gene matches: 9. The CDR3 length is 15 residues. CDR1 and CDR2 (germline): ENHRY, SYGVKD. The CDR3 loop reads CAIRQPDRINSPLHF. DNA for the CDR3: TGTGCCATCAGACAGCCGGACAGGATAAATTCACCCCTCCACTTT.

The chain links TRBV7-3 to TRBJ2-1; 7 positions match TRBD2. The CDR3 has 14 residues. The germline V gene has CDR1 SGHTA and CDR2 FQGTGA. V lost 5 bases, J lost 3 bases, and 4 bases stayed unmatched. CDR3 amino acids: CASSQSGDYNEQFF. The CDR3 bases are TGTGCCAGCAGCCAAAGCGGGGACTACAATGAGCAGTTCTTC.

This chain joins TRBV9 and TRBJ2-7, with TRBD1 matching 9 bases. The CDR3 sequence is 14 residues long. V lost 0 bases and J lost 6; bases outside the gene matches: 4. Germline V lookup: CDR1 SGDLS, CDR2 YYNGEE. The CDR3 protein is CASSVEGQGGEQYF. The DNA of the CDR3 is TGTGCCAGCAGCGTAGAGGGACAGGGCGGCGAGCAGTACTTC.

This clone was detected only once. The chain joins TRBV6-4 to TRBJ1-2, with 10 bases aligning to TRBD1. The CDR3 runs to 15 residues. V dropped 6 bases and J dropped 2; count of bases not matched to a gene: 6. Germline assignment: CDR1 MRHNA and CDR2 SNTAGT. The CDR3 DNA follows: TGTGCCAGCAGCATGCGGACAGGGGGGAACTATGGCTACACCTTC. It codes for CASSMRTGGNYGYTF.

J is TRBJ2-7 and V is TRBV28; TRBD1 agrees at 7 bases. Trimming removed 3 bases from V and 4 bases from J; junction bases left unmatched: 9. The CDR3 extends over 15 amino acids. Germline V lookup: CDR1 MDHEN, CDR2 SYDVKM. This CDR3 reads CASSLNWDSPYEQYF. The CDR3 bases are TGTGCCAGCAGTTTGAATTGGGACAGCCCTTACGAGCAGTACTTC.

The chain carries TRBV14 and TRBJ2-3; D may match TRBD1 or TRBD2 (5 bases each). From germline, CDR1 is SGHDN and CDR2 FVKESK. The CDR3 runs to 14 residues. With 2 bases removed from V and 6 bases from J, the gap between germline ends came to 12 bases. CDR3 sequence reads: CASSQPRGVDTQYF. The CDR3 DNA reads as TGTGCCAGCAGCCAACCCAGAGGGGTTGATACGCAGTATTTT.

Here the CDR3 DNA reads TGTGCCAGCAGTGCCCCGGGAAGGGGGGCGCGGGACGGCTACACCTTC. This sequence encodes CASSAPGRGARDGYTF. This chain links TRBV25-1 with TRBJ1-2, with D possibly being TRBD1 (6 bases). Trimming left V 4 bases short and J 8 bases short, with 23 bases between. CDR3 length equals 16 residues. Germline V lookup: CDR1 MGHDK, CDR2 SYGVNS.

The V gene is TRBV6-5, the J gene TRBJ1-1; TRBD1 is a possible D gene (6 bases). V was pared by 7 bases and J by 0 bases, with 12 bases between. Germline V gene lookup returns CDR1 MNHEY and CDR2 SVGAGI. This CDR3 region has 14 residues. CDR3 bases: TGTGCCAGCACATCCAGGGACATGAACACTGAAGCTTTCTTT. Its translation: CASTSRDMNTEAFF.

The V call is TRBV28, the J call TRBJ1-2; no clear D. The CDR3 is 11 amino acids. Trimming cost V 8 bases and J 4 bases, with 8 bases left between them. In germline, CDR1 is MDHEN, CDR2 SYDVKM. The CDR3 reads CASLEGYGYTF. CDR3 DNA: TGTGCCAGCCTGGAGGGCTATGGCTACACCTTC.

V usage is TRBV28 and J usage is TRBJ1-1; TRBD1 might be the D (6 bases). CDR1 and CDR2 from the germline V gene are MDHEN and SYDVKM. Trimming took off 4 bases at V and 1 base at J, with 7 bases between the two ends. This CDR3 comprises 13 residues. CDR3 sequence (DNA): TGTGCCAGCAGTTCCAGGGGGAACACTGAAGCTTTCTTT. Protein sequence: CASSSRGNTEAFF.

V and J are TRBV19 and TRBJ2-5; the match to TRBD2 covers 12 bases. Germline V gene data show CDR1 as LNHDA and CDR2 as SQIVND (reference sequence). This CDR3 is built from 15 residues. V trimming: 4 bases; J trimming: 2 bases; junction bases outside the gene matches: 2. Here the CDR3 DNA reads TGTGCCAGTAGTACCGGGACTAGCGGGCAAGAGACCCAGTACTTC. Translation: CASSTGTSGQETQYF. Combining the CDR3 with reference TRBV19 and TRBJ2-5 gives the whole variable domain DGGITQSPKYLFRKEGQNVTLSCEQNLNHDAMYWYRQDPGQGLRLIYYSQIVNDFQKGDIAEGYSVSREKKESFPLTVTSAQKNPTAFYLCASSTGTSGQETQYFGPGTRLLVL.

The chain uses TRBV9 and TRBJ1-1, with a tentative D call TRBD1 (5 bases). The CDR3 extends over 15 amino acids. V lost 0 bases to trimming and J lost 0 bases, with 9 bases between them. Germline lookup yields CDR1 SGDLS and CDR2 YYNGEE. DNA of the CDR3: TGTGCCAGCAGCGTAGGGCAGGGCCTGAACACTGAAGCTTTCTTT. Protein: CASSVGQGLNTEAFF.

V gene TRBV6-5 combines with J gene TRBJ2-1, with D perhaps matching TRBD1 (7 bases). Trimming stripped 2 bases from V and 6 bases from J, with 11 bases between. The CDR3 has 14 residues. Germline CDR1 MNHEY, CDR2 SVGAGI. CDR3 in DNA: TGTGCCAGCAGTTACGGCGGGACAGCCAATGAGCAGTTCTTC. Translating gives CASSYGGTANEQFF.

J is TRBJ2-7 and V is TRBV25-1; a possible D gene is TRBD2 (6 bases). In germline, CDR1 is MGHDK, CDR2 SYGVNS. This CDR3 comprises 16 residues. Deletions cut 0 bases from V and 2 bases from J, with 14 bases between. CDR3 protein: CASSEYPLARTYEQYF. The CDR3 DNA is TGTGCCAGCAGTGAATACCCCCTAGCGCGCACCTACGAGCAGTACTTC.